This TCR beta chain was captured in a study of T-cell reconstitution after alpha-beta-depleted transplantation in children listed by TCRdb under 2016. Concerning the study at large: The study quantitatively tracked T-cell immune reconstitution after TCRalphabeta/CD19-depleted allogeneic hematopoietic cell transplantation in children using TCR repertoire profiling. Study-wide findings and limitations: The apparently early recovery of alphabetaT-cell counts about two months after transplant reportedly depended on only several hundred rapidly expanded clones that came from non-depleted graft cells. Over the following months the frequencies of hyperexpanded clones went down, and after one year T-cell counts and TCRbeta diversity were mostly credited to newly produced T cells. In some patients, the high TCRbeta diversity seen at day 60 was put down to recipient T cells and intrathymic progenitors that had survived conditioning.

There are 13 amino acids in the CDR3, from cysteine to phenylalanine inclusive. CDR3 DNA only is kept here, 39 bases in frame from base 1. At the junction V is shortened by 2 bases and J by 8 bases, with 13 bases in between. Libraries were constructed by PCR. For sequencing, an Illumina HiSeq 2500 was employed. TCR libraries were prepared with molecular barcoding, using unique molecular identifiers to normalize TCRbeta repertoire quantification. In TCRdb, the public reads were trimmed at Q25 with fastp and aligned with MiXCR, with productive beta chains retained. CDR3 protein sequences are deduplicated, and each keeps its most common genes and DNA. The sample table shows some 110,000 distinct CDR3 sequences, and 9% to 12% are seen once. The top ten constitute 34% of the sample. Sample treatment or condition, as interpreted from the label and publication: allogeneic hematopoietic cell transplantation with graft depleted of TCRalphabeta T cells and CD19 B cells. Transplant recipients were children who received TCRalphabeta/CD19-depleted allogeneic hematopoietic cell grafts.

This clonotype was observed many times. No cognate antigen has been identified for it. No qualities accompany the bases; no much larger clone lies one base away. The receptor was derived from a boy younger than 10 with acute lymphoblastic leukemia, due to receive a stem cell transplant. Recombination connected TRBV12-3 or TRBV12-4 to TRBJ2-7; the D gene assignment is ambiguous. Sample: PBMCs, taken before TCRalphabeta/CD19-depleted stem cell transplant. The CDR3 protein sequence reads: CASSLNGPGQQYF. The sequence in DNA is TGTGCCAGCAGTTTAAATGGGCCCGGGCAGCAGTACTTC.